These 17 T cell receptor beta chains share one sample of origin, sequenced in a study of blood T cell repertoires in COVID-19. Assay used: immunoSEQ multiplex PCR; TCRdb lists only in-frame clones, some missing. The sample records under 250,000 clones, roughly four fifths being singletons. Sequenced: peripheral blood. These receptors all come from a woman in her seventies with acute or convalescent COVID-19.

The chain couples TRBV7-9 to TRBJ2-3, with D perhaps TRBD1 (7 bases). Trimming cost V 5 bases and J 6 bases, with 24 bases left between them. Germline values: CDR1 SEHNR, CDR2 FQNEAQ (reference sequence). The CDR3 runs to 17 residues. CDR3 coding DNA: TGTGCCAGCAGCGCGGGGATCAAATCAGACAGGGCCGATACGCAGTATTTT. The encoded protein is CASSAGIKSDRADTQYF.

The chain combines TRBV5-1 with TRBJ1-4; 8 nucleotides line up with TRBD1. Germline trimming cut 0 bases from V and 7 bases from J; bases unmatched to any gene: 14. CDR1 and CDR2 (germline): SGHRS, YFSETQ. This CDR3 contains 18 residues. The CDR3 here is CASSLETTGVGYGEKLFF. The CDR3, as DNA: TGCGCCAGCAGCTTGGAGACGACAGGGGTAGGGTATGGTGAAAAACTGTTTTTT.

The V and J genes are TRBV27 and TRBJ1-2; 7 nucleotides match TRBD1. Per germline, CDR1 MNHEY and CDR2 SMNVEV (reference sequence). This CDR3 contains 15 residues. V shed 5 bases and J 8 bases; nucleotides not matched to a gene: 14. As DNA, the CDR3 is TGTGCCAGCAGTATTAAGGGGGCAGGGGCGCAAGGCTACACCTTC. It is translated as CASSIKGAGAQGYTF.

The chain recombines TRBV5-6 with TRBJ1-2, with D unclear. The V gene lost 3 bases and the J gene lost 4 bases, with 13 bases spanning the gap. CDR1 SGHDT and CDR2 YYEEEE come from the germline V gene. The CDR3 length is 14 residues. The DNA for the CDR3 is TGTGCCAGCAGCTGGGTCGGAGGAGTCTATGGCTACACCTTC. This codes for CASSWVGGVYGYTF.

The chain employs TRBV7-2 and TRBJ1-5; 7 bases line up with TRBD1. The CDR3 sequence is 14 residues long. V dropped 5 bases and J dropped 4; count of bases not matched to a gene: 5. CDR1 is SGHTA, CDR2 FQGNSA, per germline. Here the CDR3 reads CASSGTELNQPQHF. In DNA form, the CDR3 reads TGTGCCAGCAGCGGGACAGAGTTAAATCAGCCCCAGCATTTT.

This rearrangement joins TRBV6-5 to TRBJ2-2, with a weak D call TRBD2 (6 bases). This CDR3 is built from 16 residues. Germline assignment: CDR1 MNHEY and CDR2 SVGAGI. Between the trimmed V and J ends, which lost 0 bases and 1 base, there was a span of 9 bases. In DNA, the CDR3 is TGTGCCAGCAGTTACTCAGGGACTTTGAACACCGGGGAGCTGTTTTTT. Translating it yields CASSYSGTLNTGELFF.

This sequence joins TRBV5-5 and TRBJ2-3, with 7 bases lining up with TRBD1. The V gene's germline CDR1 is SGHKS and CDR2 YYEKEE (reference sequence). CDR3 length: 15 amino acids. The junction had 3 bases not matched to a gene; V was cut back by 0 bases and J by 2 bases. The CDR3 sequence is CASSLEGQYTDTQYF. As DNA, the CDR3 is TGTGCCAGCAGCTTGGAGGGACAGTACACAGATACGCAGTATTTT.

This chain uses TRBV28 with TRBJ1-2; no reliable D call. With 10 bases removed from V and 3 bases from J, the gap between germline ends came to 12 bases. Germline V gives CDR1 MDHEN, CDR2 SYDVKM. The CDR3 is 12 residues long. The CDR3 is CATVGRDYGYTF. CDR3 in DNA: TGTGCCACCGTCGGGAGAGACTATGGCTACACCTTC.

About this clone itself: Other nucleotide sequences from this sample produce the same CDR3. This rearrangement joins TRBV3-1 (or the pseudogene TRBV3-2) to TRBJ1-5; D is undetermined. The CDR3 runs 13 residues. Germline CDR1 and CDR2: LGHDT and YNNKEL (reference sequence). The ends were cut back, 0 bases at V and 7 bases at J, with 7 bases in the middle. CDR3 region: CASSQDRAQPQHF. The DNA of the CDR3 is TGTGCCAGCAGCCAAGACAGAGCGCAGCCCCAGCATTTT.

The rearrangement joins TRBV24-1 to TRBJ2-1; tentative D call: TRBD1 (6 bases). V lost 3 bases and J lost 9, with 8 bases in between. The CDR3 consists of 12 residues. Germline loops: CDR1 KGHDR, CDR2 SFDVKD. The CDR3 sequence is CATSDLQGEQFF. In DNA form, the CDR3 reads TGTGCCACCAGTGATCTACAGGGTGAGCAGTTCTTC.

The genes are TRBV7-9 and TRBJ2-2; D is possibly TRBD2 (5 bases). CDR3 length equals 13 residues. Germline values: CDR1 SEHNR, CDR2 FQNEAQ (reference sequence). The V end was cut by 5 bases, the J end by 5 bases, with 9 bases between. CDR3 amino acids: CASSQRGTGELFF. DNA of the CDR3: TGTGCCAGCAGCCAACGCGGGACCGGGGAGCTGTTTTTT. Drawing the rest from reference TRBV7-9 and TRBJ2-2, the complete variable domain is DTGVSQNPRHKITKRGQNVTFRCDPISEHNRLYWYRQTLGQGPEFLTYFQNEAQLEKSRLLSDRFSAERPKGSFSTLEIQRTEQGDSAMYLCASSQRGTGELFFGEGSRLTVL.

This rearrangement joins TRBV5-5 to TRBJ2-5; TRBD1 agrees at 12 bases. This CDR3 region has 18 residues. Germline values: CDR1 SGHKS, CDR2 YYEKEE (reference sequence). Trimming removed 4 bases from V and 1 base from J; junction bases left unmatched: 11. In nucleotides, the CDR3 is TGTGCCAGCAGCCCCCCCGGGACAGGGGGCATCCTCCAAGAGACCCAGTACTTC. This gives the protein CASSPPGTGGILQETQYF.

This clone was detected only once. This chain joins TRBV21-1 and TRBJ1-1. TRBV21-1 is listed as a pseudogene. CDR3 length equals 15 residues. The CDR3 region is CASSSRGASDTEAFF. For the CDR3, the DNA is TGTGCCAGCAGCTCACGGGGGGCCAGCGACACTGAAGCTTTCTTT.

V gene TRBV21-1 combines with J gene TRBJ1-2. TRBV21-1 counts as a pseudogene. This CDR3 is 11 amino acids long. The CDR3 nucleotides are TGTGCCAGCAGCAGAGGGAAAGGCTACACCTTC. Translating gives CASSRGKGYTF.

This clone was detected only once. The rearrangement links TRBV4-1 to TRBJ1-1, with TRBD1 matching over 8 bases. J gave up 5 bases and V 7 bases, and 12 bases lay outside the gene matches. This CDR3 has 15 amino acids. The germline V gene has CDR1 MGHRA and CDR2 YSYEKL. Written as DNA, the CDR3 is TGCGCCAGCACCCGGGACAGGAAGAGAGGGACTGAAGCTTTCTTT. Encoded protein: CASTRDRKRGTEAFF.

This clone was observed once. The CDR3 bases are TGCGCCAGCAGCCGGGGGACAGGGGAATTAAACTATGGCTACACCTTC. This encodes CASSRGTGELNYGYTF. This sequence joins TRBV4-3 and TRBJ1-2, with 10 bases aligning to TRBD1. Germline V gene data show CDR1 as LGHNA and CDR2 as YSLEER. The CDR3 runs 16 residues. V shed 4 bases, J shed 2 bases, and the junction held 7 bases outside the gene matches.

The chain couples TRBV2 to TRBJ1-1; D gene unclear. The germline V gene encodes CDR1 SNHLY and CDR2 FYNNEI. The length of the CDR3 is 13 residues. V was clipped by 10 bases and J by 0 bases, with 12 bases between them. CDR3 coding DNA: TGTGCCACGCAAACGGAGATGAACACTGAAGCTTTCTTT. Residues: CATQTEMNTEAFF.